Detailed here is one TCR beta chain. Antigen: not known. Between the trimmed V and J ends, which lost 3 bases and 7 bases, there was a span of 6 bases. This CDR3 comprises 12 residues. The V gene's germline CDR1 is SGHAT and CDR2 FQNNGV. This record belongs to a study of neurological immune-mediated disorders. Synthesis of cDNA was performed by 5'RACE using 10-nucleotide random UMIs. From the 5' RACE reads, TCRdb called clonotypes with MiXCR, one entry per CDR3 protein. This table has 70,000 to 75,000 distinct CDR3 sequences, approximately 14% appearing once. Documented time point: longitudinal time-point 1 (baseline). Study findings and constraints: Because no CDR3 amino acid sequences were shared across subjects by expanded clones, private repertoires were suggested in all groups.

Sequencing used PBMCs. J is TRBJ2-2 and V is TRBV11-2; D gene uncertain. The sequence derives from a female donor with HTLV-1-associated myelopathy (HAM/TSP). CDR3 in amino acids: CASSFRVGELFF. The CDR3 bases are TGTGCCAGCAGCTTTAGGGTCGGGGAGCTGTTTTTT.